This is a list of T cell receptor beta chains from one sample in a study of Tregs in tolerant kidney transplant recipients. These TCRs' antigens remain unknown. Generated by immunoSEQ multiplex PCR, the TCRdb table keeps only in-frame clones and is missing some. The profile shows fewer than 20,000 clones, around 53% of them singletons. The starting material was CD4+ T cells from blood cultured with allogeneic cells, obtained before the transplant. The receptors originated from a human patient who received a combined kidney and bone marrow transplant. CDR3s include the opening cysteine and the closing phenylalanine or tryptophan. D genes are given only for firm matches. Some rows have no size entry. The others give once, few or many, or a class for an expanded clone.

size: -; J: TRBJ1-6; D: -; V: TRBV5-1; CDR3: CASSLEPGRGNSPLHF; DNA: TGCGCCAGCAGCTTGGAGCCCGGCAGGGGTAATTCCCCCCTCCACTTT
size: once; J: TRBJ2-7; D: -; V: TRBV7-8; CDR3: CASSFLSSYEQYF; DNA: TGTGCCAGCAGCTTTCTTTCCTCCTACGAGCAGTACTTC
size: few; J: TRBJ2-1; D: -; V: TRBV5-4; CDR3: CASSGGGLNEQFF; DNA: TGTGCCAGCTCGGGGGGCGGTCTGAATGAGCAGTTCTTC
size: -; J: TRBJ1-6; D: -; V: TRBV6-1; CDR3: CASRINRVENSPLHF; DNA: TGTGCCAGCAGAATCAACAGGGTTGAGAATTCACCCCTCCACTTT
size: -; J: TRBJ2-7; D: -; V: TRBV6-1; CDR3: CASSERVTGNDEQYF; DNA: TGTGCCAGCAGTGAAAGGGTGACCGGGAATGACGAGCAGTACTTC
size: -; J: TRBJ2-5; D: -; V: TRBV11-3; CDR3: CASSLQGFQETQYF; DNA: TGTGCCAGCAGCTTACAGGGATTCCAAGAGACCCAGTACTTC
size: -; J: TRBJ1-5; D: TRBD1; V: TRBV23-1; CDR3: CASSQSSTLDRGGGNQPQHF; DNA: TGCGCCAGCAGTCAATCAAGCACTTTGGACAGGGGAGGGGGCAATCAGCCCCAGCATTTT
size: -; J: TRBJ2-5; D: TRBD1; V: TRBV27; CDR3: CASSEGQGQVPQYF; DNA: TGTGCCAGCAGCGAGGGACAGGGTCAGGTGCCCCAGTACTTC
size: -; J: TRBJ2-1; D: TRBD2; V: TRBV7-2; CDR3: CASRLDGLAGALEQFF; DNA: TGTGCCAGCAGATTAGACGGACTAGCGGGAGCCCTTGAGCAGTTCTTC
size: -; J: TRBJ2-7; D: -; V: TRBV7-2; CDR3: CASSLVPGTYEQYF; DNA: TGTGCCAGCAGCTTAGTCCCGGGGACCTACGAGCAGTACTTC
size: -; J: TRBJ1-6; D: TRBD1; V: TRBV9; CDR3: CASSVGQGGSPLHF; DNA: TGTGCCAGCAGCGTAGGGCAGGGGGGTTCACCCCTCCACTTT
size: -; J: TRBJ2-5; D: TRBD2; V: TRBV4-3; CDR3: CASSQDLAGVRETQYF; DNA: TGCGCCAGCAGCCAAGATCTAGCGGGAGTCCGGGAGACCCAGTACTTC
size: -; J: TRBJ2-7; D: -; V: TRBV7-6; CDR3: CASSPNVGAYEQYF; DNA: TGTGCCAGCAGCCCCAACGTGGGGGCGTACGAGCAGTACTTC
size: -; J: TRBJ2-3; D: -; V: TRBV7-9; CDR3: CASSPGLNTDTQYF; DNA: TGTGCCAGCAGCCCCGGACTTAACACAGATACGCAGTATTTT
size: -; J: TRBJ2-3; D: TRBD2; V: TRBV9; CDR3: CASSLLAFTDTQYF; DNA: TGTGCCAGCAGCTTACTAGCGTTCACAGATACGCAGTATTTT
size: -; J: TRBJ1-1; D: -; V: TRBV7-9; CDR3: CASSLTDQGLTEAFF; DNA: TGTGCCAGCAGCTTGACCGATCAGGGACTGACTGAAGCTTTCTTT
size: once; J: TRBJ2-2; D: -; V: TRBV7-9; CDR3: CASSLKVSDILTGELFF; DNA: TGTGCCAGCAGCTTAAAGGTGTCCGACATCCTTACCGGGGAGCTGTTTTTT
size: -; J: TRBJ2-7; D: -; V: TRBV10-2; CDR3: CASSEVSGKDEQYF; DNA: TGCGCCAGCAGTGAGGTTAGCGGTAAGGACGAGCAGTACTTC
size: -; J: TRBJ2-1; D: -; V: TRBV5-1; CDR3: CASSLADSSYNEQFF; DNA: TGCGCCAGCAGCTTAGCGGACAGCTCCTACAATGAGCAGTTCTTC
size: -; J: TRBJ1-6; D: -; V: TRBV11-3; CDR3: CASSFIYNSPLHF; DNA: TGTGCCAGCAGCTTTATATATAATTCACCCCTCCACTTT
size: once; J: TRBJ1-5; D: TRBD1; V: TRBV6-6; CDR3: CASNYQGQNQPQHF; DNA: TGTGCCAGCAATTACCAGGGACAGAATCAGCCCCAGCATTTT
size: -; J: TRBJ2-3; D: -; V: TRBV10-3; CDR3: CAISEFGGGTDTQYF; DNA: TGTGCCATCAGTGAGTTTGGCGGGGGCACAGATACGCAGTATTTT
size: -; J: TRBJ2-3; D: TRBD2; V: TRBV11-1; CDR3: CASSLYGLAARDTQYF; DNA: TGTGCCAGCAGCTTATATGGGCTAGCGGCAAGAGATACGCAGTATTTT
size: -; J: TRBJ1-3; D: -; V: TRBV11-1; CDR3: CASNQGAGLSGNTIYF; DNA: TGTGCCAGCAACCAGGGTGCAGGGCTCTCTGGAAACACCATATATTTT
size: -; J: TRBJ2-6; D: -; V: TRBV6-4; CDR3: CASQKTGASEANVLTF; DNA: TGTGCCAGTCAGAAGACAGGAGCTTCGGAGGCCAACGTCCTGACTTTC
size: -; J: TRBJ1-5; D: -; V: TRBV27; CDR3: CASTRPGSGEPQHF; DNA: TGTGCCAGCACCAGGCCGGGCTCGGGGGAGCCCCAGCATTTT
size: -; J: TRBJ1-1; D: -; V: TRBV4-2; CDR3: CASSQGYSQNTEAFF; DNA: TGTGCCAGCAGCCAAGGGTACAGTCAGAACACTGAAGCTTTCTTT
size: few; J: TRBJ1-2; D: -; V: TRBV5-1; CDR3: CASSLGHDNYGYTF; DNA: TGCGCCAGCAGCTTGGGGCACGATAACTATGGCTACACCTTC
size: few; J: TRBJ1-6; D: TRBD1; V: TRBV11-2; CDR3: CASSYGQGHNSPLHF; DNA: TGTGCCAGCAGCTATGGACAGGGCCATAATTCACCCCTCCACTTT
size: -; J: TRBJ2-5; D: TRBD2; V: TRBV4-1; CDR3: CASRQAGSETQYF; DNA: TGCGCCAGCAGACAAGCGGGGTCGGAGACCCAGTACTTC
size: -; J: TRBJ2-2; D: -; V: TRBV10-2; CDR3: CASSSLVGELFF; DNA: TGCGCCAGCAGTTCCCTAGTTGGGGAGCTGTTTTTT
size: -; J: TRBJ1-4; D: TRBD1; V: TRBV30; CDR3: CAYPHRGGYEKLFF; DNA: TGTGCCTACCCCCACAGGGGTGGTTATGAAAAACTGTTTTTT